The 20 T cell receptor beta chains in this list originate from one sample, sequenced in a study of regulatory T cells in long-lasting Graves disease. The time point: newly diagnosed GD, antithyroid drugs for less than 3 months. Preparation of the TCR library used RNA extracted from PBMCs. To make TCR beta libraries, researchers used iRepertoire HTBI primers and Arm-PCR of CDR3 regions. TCRdb independently ran MiXCR on the multiplex PCR reads; one entry per CDR3 protein. The table lists around 450,000 distinct CDR3 sequences, under 15% of them singletons, with over 15% in the top ten. These data are also associated with another study on T cells in Graves' hyperthyroidism and ophthalmopathy.

The sample in question was peripheral blood mononuclear cells (PBMCs), obtained at new diagnosis, from a patient treated with antithyroid drugs. The receptors were sampled from a woman younger than 45 with Graves disease.

This clonotype has ten or more counts. J is TRBJ1-2 and V is TRBV18, with 11 bases lining up with TRBD1. With V trimmed by 4 bases and J by 4 bases, 8 bases remained unmatched. CDR3 length equals 16 residues. The germline V gene encodes CDR1 KGHSH and CDR2 LQKENI. The CDR3 here is CASSRGQGASFYGYTF. The CDR3, as DNA: TGTGCCAGCTCACGCGGACAGGGGGCCTCTTTCTATGGCTACACCTTC.

The chain recombines TRBV9 with TRBJ2-2, with 8 positions matching TRBD2. Germline assignment: CDR1 SGDLS and CDR2 YYNGEE. The CDR3 consists of 15 residues. V shed 3 bases and J 4 bases; nucleotides not matched to a gene: 5. CDR3 loop: CASSGTGGFTGELFF. DNA of the CDR3: TGTGCCAGCAGCGGGACGGGAGGGTTCACCGGGGAGCTGTTTTTT.

This clonotype was detected ten times or more. The genes are TRBV11-2 and TRBJ1-3; unclear D gene. V lost 5 bases and J 4 bases, leaving 12 bases between the germline ends. There are 14 residues in the CDR3. CDR1 and CDR2 from the germline V gene are SGHAT and FQNNGV. This chain's CDR3 is CASSKDRVGNTIYF. CDR3 nucleotides: TGTGCCAGCAGCAAGGATAGAGTCGGAAACACCATATATTTT.

This clonotype has more than one count but fewer than ten. The chain recombines TRBV5-8 with TRBJ2-5, with D maybe TRBD2 (6 bases). The CDR3 has 14 residues. CDR1 SGHTS and CDR2 YDEGEE come from the germline V gene. Between the trimmed V and J ends, which lost 0 bases and 5 bases, there was a span of 11 bases. CDR3: CASSLEPGEETQYF. Written as DNA, the CDR3 is TGTGCCAGCAGCTTGGAGCCGGGGGAGGAGACCCAGTACTTC.

The V and J genes are TRBV5-5 and TRBJ2-3; 7 nucleotides match TRBD2. CDR1 is SGHKS and CDR2 is YYEKEE in the germline V gene (reference sequence). The V gene end was trimmed by 2 bases and the J gene end by 4 bases; junction bases not matched to a gene: 7. The CDR3 has 15 residues. The CDR3, as DNA: TGTGCCAGCAGCTTCCAGCCAGCGGGACCAGATACGCAGTATTTT. It codes for CASSFQPAGPDTQYF. Together with reference TRBV5-5 and TRBJ2-3, the CDR3 gives the full variable domain: DAGVTQSPTHLIKTRGQQVTLRCSPISGHKSVSWYQQVLGQGPQFIFQYYEKEERGRGNFPDRFSARQFPNYSSELNVNALLLGDSALYLCASSFQPAGPDTQYFGPGTRLTVL.

The chain links TRBV4-1 to TRBJ1-1; D is perhaps TRBD1 (5 bases). V gave up 9 bases and J gave up 1 base, with 18 bases separating them. CDR3 size: 15 residues. CDR1 is MGHRA, CDR2 YSYEKL, per germline. CDR3 in amino acids: CASRTPGRKNTEAFF. CDR3 DNA sequence: TGCGCCAGTCGGACACCGGGACGCAAGAACACTGAAGCTTTCTTT.

V and J are TRBV5-6 and TRBJ1-2; D might be TRBD1 (6 bases). There are 14 residues in the CDR3. V dropped 5 bases and J dropped 4 bases, with 15 bases sitting between them. Germline assignment: CDR1 SGHDT and CDR2 YYEEEE. The CDR3 nucleotides are TGTGCCAGCAGAGTGGGGGGGCACGGCTATGGCTACACCTTC. Its translation is CASRVGGHGYGYTF. The whole variable domain, remainder taken from reference TRBV5-6 and TRBJ1-2, is DAGVTQSPTHLIKTRGQQVTLRCSPKSGHDTVSWYQQALGQGPQFIFQYYEEEERQRGNFPDRFSGHQFPNYSSELNVNALLLGDSALYLCASRVGGHGYGYTFGSGTRLTVV.

Many counts were recorded for this clonotype. CDR3: CASGTPGQGAFGYTF. The CDR3 nucleotides read TGTGCCAGCGGCACCCCCGGGCAGGGGGCGTTTGGCTACACCTTC. The V and J genes are TRBV11-2 and TRBJ1-2, with 8 bases matching TRBD1. The CDR3 sequence is 15 residues long. V dropped 8 bases and J dropped 7; count of bases not matched to a gene: 15. Germline V gene lookup returns CDR1 SGHAT and CDR2 FQNNGV.

The J gene is TRBJ2-3, the V gene TRBV24-1; 9 nucleotides align to TRBD2. The CDR3 consists of 19 residues. CDR1 and CDR2 from the germline V gene are KGHDR and SFDVKD. The J segment lost 1 base and the V segment lost 6 bases, leaving 16 bases of the junction unmatched. The CDR3 DNA sequence: TGTGCCACCAGTAAGTTGGGCCGATATAGCGGGAGCGGCACAGATACGCAGTATTTT. Amino acids: CATSKLGRYSGSGTDTQYF.

This clonotype was counted only a few times. The gene calls are TRBV30 and TRBJ2-3, with D perhaps matching TRBD1 or TRBD2 (5 bases each). CDR1 and CDR2 from the germline V gene are GTSNPN and SVGIG (reference sequence). The CDR3 extends over 20 amino acids. Trimming cost V 4 bases and J 4 bases, with 33 bases left between them. The CDR3 sequence is CAWKLPQLGVGPAGPDTQYF. CDR3 in DNA: TGTGCCTGGAAACTCCCCCAGTTGGGGGTTGGACCCGCCGGACCAGATACGCAGTATTTT.

This clonotype was seen many times. The V call is TRBV20-1, the J call TRBJ2-7, with D unresolved. Germline lookup yields CDR1 DFQATT and CDR2 SNEGSKA (reference sequence). The CDR3 totals 13 residues. The V end lost 2 bases, the J end lost 1 base, and 9 bases lay between the germline ends. CDR3 bases: TGCAGTGCTAGACCCGACACTTCCTACGAGCAGTACTTC. The encoded protein is CSARPDTSYEQYF.

This clonotype was observed many times. The V gene is TRBV12-3 or TRBV12-4, the J gene TRBJ1-4; a possible D gene is TRBD1 (5 bases). Trimming cost V 6 bases and J 0 bases, with 8 bases left between them. The CDR3 totals 14 residues. CDR3 DNA sequence: TGTGCCAGCAGATGGACATCAACTAATGAAAAACTGTTTTTT. Its translation: CASRWTSTNEKLFF.

This clonotype has a count of ten or more. V and J are TRBV5-1 and TRBJ2-1; a possible D gene is TRBD2 (6 bases). With 4 bases removed from V and 5 bases from J, the gap between germline ends came to 13 bases. This CDR3 region has 14 residues. The V gene's germline CDR1 is SGHRS and CDR2 YFSETQ. DNA of the CDR3: TGCGCCAGCAGCGTGGCGGAGGGGCACAATGAGCAGTTCTTC. Translating it yields CASSVAEGHNEQFF. Variable domain in full (rest from reference TRBV5-1 and TRBJ2-1): KAGVTQTPRYLIKTRGQQVTLSCSPISGHRSVSWYQQTPGQGLQFLFEYFSETQRNKGNFPGRFSGRQFSNSRSEMNVSTLELGDSALYLCASSVAEGHNEQFFGPGTRLTVL.

For this clonotype: This may come from a read error, since a much larger clone is one base off. This chain links TRBV11-2 with TRBJ2-1; the match to TRBD2 covers 13 bases. The J call could be wrong; TRBJ2-5 is a better fit for the DNA end. This CDR3 comprises 16 residues. Per the germline V gene, CDR1 is SGHAT and CDR2 is FQNNGV. CDR3 region: CARSLAGLAGQETQYF. The CDR3, as DNA: TGTGCCCGCAGCTTAGCGGGACTAGCGGGACAAGAGACCCAGTACTTC.

This clonotype was counted only a few times. The rearrangement links TRBV5-1 to TRBJ1-1; no firm D call. This CDR3 has 15 residues. Between the trimmed V and J ends, which lost 1 base and 1 base, there was a span of 11 bases. Per germline, CDR1 SGHRS and CDR2 YFSETQ. The CDR3 region has the DNA TGCGCCAGCAGCTTGTCCGGCCAGCAGAACACTGAAGCTTTCTTT. Translation: CASSLSGQQNTEAFF.

This clonotype was counted between two and nine times. This sequence joins TRBV25-1 and TRBJ2-7, with 12 bases identical to TRBD2. The CDR3 runs to 15 residues. Germline loops: CDR1 MGHDK, CDR2 SYGVNS. Trimming removed 5 bases from V and 6 bases from J; junction bases left unmatched: 8. The CDR3 bases are TGTGCCAGCAGTCCTCGGACTAGCGGGATTCTCGAGCAGTACTTC. Protein product: CASSPRTSGILEQYF.

V usage is TRBV20-1 and J usage is TRBJ2-2; 13 bases match TRBD2. Trimming removed 5 bases from V and 6 bases from J; junction bases left unmatched: 9. CDR1 and CDR2 (germline): DFQATT, SNEGSKA (reference sequence). The CDR3 has 16 residues. This chain's CDR3 is CSAWGRTSGSSGELFF. The CDR3 nucleotides are TGCAGTGCTTGGGGGCGGACTAGCGGGAGCTCCGGGGAGCTGTTTTTT.

This clonotype has a handful of counts. The chain employs TRBV10-3 and TRBJ1-2; D ambiguous. Trimming stripped 6 bases from V and 0 bases from J, with 11 bases between. This CDR3 has 14 amino acids. Germline CDR1 reads ENHRY; CDR2 reads SYGVKD. This chain's CDR3 is CAIRGPQTNYGYTF. CDR3 DNA: TGTGCCATCAGAGGTCCGCAGACTAACTATGGCTACACCTTC.

The V gene is TRBV6-1, the J gene TRBJ2-3; D possibly uses TRBD1 or TRBD2 (5 bases each). The V and J ends lost 6 bases and 3 bases respectively, with 16 bases between them. The germline V gene encodes CDR1 MNHNS and CDR2 SASEGT. The CDR3 runs to 15 residues. The CDR3 sequence is CASRLERWGTDTQYF. The DNA for the CDR3 is TGTGCCAGCAGGCTCGAGAGATGGGGGACAGATACGCAGTATTTT.

The chain recombines TRBV10-3 with TRBJ1-4, with D perhaps matching TRBD1 (6 bases). This CDR3 has 12 residues. Germline CDR1 ENHRY, CDR2 SYGVKD. V lost 11 bases, J lost 8 bases, and 15 bases lay in between. CDR3 bases: TGTGCCTCCGGGGGGGGCGGAGAAAAACTGTTTTTT. Amino acid sequence: CASGGGGEKLFF.